The 23 T cell receptor beta chains in this list originate from one sample, sequenced in a study of blood T cells in healthy people across ages. With a J-beta primer mix and a sample-barcoded 5' primer, a second PCR ran about 7 to 11 cycles. TCRdb fed the 5' RACE reads into MiXCR, producing one record per CDR3 protein. The sample records approximately 2,000,000 distinct CDR3 sequences, more than 35% being singletons. Sequencing was carried out using blood. The receptor source for this set is a human donor in good health.

This clonotype was detected ten times or more. The V gene is TRBV29-1, the J gene TRBJ2-5; D is unresolved. CDR1 and CDR2 (germline): SQVTM, ANQGSEA. V lost 2 bases, J lost 1 base, and 8 bases lay in between. The CDR3 is 13 amino acids. In DNA form, the CDR3 reads TGCAGCGTTGAACAGGAGATCCAAGAGACCCAGTACTTC. This translates into CSVEQEIQETQYF.

In DNA form, the CDR3 reads TGTGCCAGCAAACCCGCGGGGGACATACCTCCGAACACCGGGGAGCTGTTTTTT. Its translation is CASKPAGDIPPNTGELFF. The chain uses TRBV6-1 and TRBJ2-2; D may be TRBD2 (7 bases). The CDR3 covers 18 residues. Trimming pared 7 bases from V and 0 bases from J, leaving 21 bases between. Germline V gene data show CDR1 as MNHNS and CDR2 as SASEGT.

This clonotype appeared a few times. The chain couples TRBV4-2 to TRBJ1-2; no definite D call. V lost 2 bases, J lost 2 bases, and 9 bases lay in between. Germline values: CDR1 LGHNA, CDR2 YNFKEQ. CDR3 length: 14 residues. The CDR3 DNA is TGTGCCAGCAGCCAATCCGACGGAAACTATGGCTACACCTTC. Amino acid sequence: CASSQSDGNYGYTF.

The chain links TRBV5-1 to TRBJ2-3, with a weak D call TRBD2 (7 bases). The CDR3 consists of 16 residues. Germline CDR1 SGHRS, CDR2 YFSETQ. Deletions cut 3 bases from V and 4 bases from J, with 18 bases between. The CDR3: CASSWDAGAVADTQYF. In DNA, the CDR3 is TGCGCCAGCAGCTGGGACGCGGGGGCGGTGGCAGATACGCAGTATTTT.

This clonotype has just a few counts. The rearrangement joins TRBV10-3 to TRBJ2-7, with D perhaps matching TRBD2 (5 bases). Germline CDR1 is ENHRY and CDR2 is SYGVKD. The CDR3 is 16 amino acids. The V end lost 2 bases, the J end lost 1 base, and 15 bases lay between the germline ends. CDR3 amino acids: CAISEEGESDSYEQYF. In DNA form, the CDR3 reads TGTGCCATCAGTGAGGAGGGCGAGTCAGATTCCTACGAGCAGTACTTC.

The V and J genes are TRBV5-1 and TRBJ1-6; 7 bases agree with TRBD1. The CDR3 runs 14 residues. Germline CDR1 reads SGHRS; CDR2 reads YFSETQ. V shed 4 bases, J shed 8 bases, and the junction held 6 bases outside the gene matches. CDR3 amino acids: CASSEQGGHSPLHF. The DNA for the CDR3 is TGCGCCAGCAGCGAGCAAGGGGGCCATTCACCCCTCCACTTT. The full variable domain, rest sourced from reference TRBV5-1 and TRBJ1-6, is KAGVTQTPRYLIKTRGQQVTLSCSPISGHRSVSWYQQTPGQGLQFLFEYFSETQRNKGNFPGRFSGRQFSNSRSEMNVSTLELGDSALYLCASSEQGGHSPLHFGNGTRLTVT.

The chain couples TRBV7-9 to TRBJ1-1, with D maybe TRBD1 (6 bases). CDR3 length equals 11 residues. Germline V CDR1 and CDR2: SEHNR, FQNEAQ (reference sequence). V was shortened by 5 bases and J by 9 bases, with 10 bases between the two germline ends. CDR3 coding DNA: TGTGCCAGCAGCATAGGGGGGAAAGCTTTCTTT. Residues: CASSIGGKAFF.

A few counts support this clonotype. One end of the junction fails to match germline, which may point to a read error. This chain connects TRBV15 to TRBJ2-4, with TRBD1 as a possible D gene (5 bases). Germline V lookup: CDR1 LNHNV, CDR2 YYDKDF (reference sequence). The CDR3 has 16 residues. The CDR3 protein is CASSRVRALAKNIQYF. In DNA, the CDR3 is TGTGCCTCCAGCAGAGTCAGGGCATTGGCCAAAAACATTCAGTACTTC. The variable domain in full, with the rest retrieved from reference TRBV15 and TRBJ2-4, is DAMVIQNPRYQVTQFGKPVTLSCSQTLNHNVMYWYQQKSSQAPKLLFHYYDKDFNNEADTPDNFQSRRPNTSFCFLDIRSPGLGDTAMYLCASSRVRALAKNIQYFGAGTRLSVL.

This clonotype came up a few times. The chain joins TRBV4-1 to TRBJ2-3; 8 nucleotides align to TRBD2. Germline CDR1 and CDR2: MGHRA and YSYEKL. The ends lost 0 bases at V and 0 bases at J; junction bases unmatched: 11. There are 19 residues in the CDR3. CDR3 DNA sequence: TGCGCCAGCAGCCAAGAAAGATTGCGGGGGGCCCAAAGCACAGATACGCAGTATTTT. Amino acid sequence: CASSQERLRGAQSTDTQYF.

The chain combines TRBV10-3 with TRBJ2-3; no clear D. The CDR3 is 11 amino acids. Germline V gives CDR1 ENHRY, CDR2 SYGVKD. V was cut by 4 bases and J by 8 bases, with 7 bases left in between. CDR3 protein: CAISAMATQYF. The CDR3 nucleotides are TGTGCCATCAGTGCCATGGCTACGCAGTATTTT.

The chain has TRBV11-2 and TRBJ2-5; 9 bases match TRBD2. Germline CDR1 and CDR2: SGHAT and FQNNGV. The J segment lost 12 bases and the V segment lost 6 bases, leaving 5 bases of the junction unmatched. This CDR3 has 11 residues. The CDR3 reads CASSYAGGEYF. In DNA, the CDR3 is TGTGCCAGCAGTTATGCGGGGGGGGAGTACTTC.

This clonotype has more than one count but fewer than ten. The gene calls are TRBV6-2 or TRBV6-3 and TRBJ1-5; D may be TRBD1 (5 bases). Trimming removed 6 bases from V and 2 bases from J, with 14 bases in between. Per the germline V gene, CDR1 is MNHEY and CDR2 is SVGEGT. This CDR3 has 15 residues. CDR3 in amino acids: CASRHGGSGNQPQHF. CDR3 sequence (DNA): TGTGCCAGCAGACATGGGGGTTCCGGCAATCAGCCCCAGCATTTT.

In nucleotides, the CDR3 is TGTGCCATCAGTGAGTCAAGGGACAGGCAGTATTTT. It translates to CAISESRDRQYF. The chain joins TRBV10-3 to TRBJ2-3; 7 positions match TRBD1. Germline values: CDR1 ENHRY, CDR2 SYGVKD. This CDR3 is 12 amino acids long. V was clipped by 0 bases and J by 11 bases; unmatched bases: 2.

The V call is TRBV10-3, the J call TRBJ1-1; D may be TRBD1 (5 bases). The CDR3 spans 13 residues. Looked up from germline, CDR1 is ENHRY and CDR2 is SYGVKD. The V gene lost 5 bases and the J gene lost 8 bases, with 15 bases spanning the gap. The CDR3 spells CAISPQGGGEAFF. In DNA form, the CDR3 reads TGTGCCATCAGTCCCCAGGGTGGCGGAGAAGCTTTCTTT.

The chain joins TRBV4-1 to TRBJ2-5; 12 bases map to TRBD1. Trimming cost V 3 bases and J 11 bases; bases outside gene matches: 13. This CDR3 contains 16 residues. Germline lookup yields CDR1 MGHRA and CDR2 YSYEKL. CDR3 in amino acids: CASSQIVGQGAYEQYF. The CDR3 coding sequence is TGCGCCAGCAGCCAGATTGTGGGACAGGGGGCCTATGAGCAGTACTTC.

The V and J genes are TRBV20-1 and TRBJ2-3, with TRBD1 matching over 7 bases. With 5 bases clipped from V and 0 bases from J, the junction kept 2 bases outside the gene matches. CDR1 and CDR2 from the germline V gene are DFQATT and SNEGSKA (reference sequence). CDR3 size: 13 residues. The CDR3 loop is CSAPQGSTDTQYF. As DNA, the CDR3 is TGCAGTGCTCCACAGGGGAGCACAGATACGCAGTATTTT.

The chain has TRBV27 and TRBJ1-4; D unresolved. The CDR3 consists of 15 residues. Germline V gene lookup returns CDR1 MNHEY and CDR2 SMNVEV (reference sequence). The V and J ends lost 3 bases and 7 bases respectively, with 15 bases between them. The CDR3 region is CASSFWWGSGEKLFF. Written as DNA, the CDR3 is TGTGCCAGCAGTTTCTGGTGGGGTTCGGGTGAAAAACTGTTTTTT.

In this sample, this clonotype turned up a few times. This chain joins TRBV9 and TRBJ1-6; D possibly corresponds to TRBD1 (5 bases). The germline V gene encodes CDR1 SGDLS and CDR2 YYNGEE. This CDR3 is 15 amino acids long. V was shortened by 1 base and J by 9 bases, with 14 bases between the two germline ends. In DNA, the CDR3 is TGTGCCAGCAGCGTAACCCAGGGTACAGTTTCACCCCTCCACTTT. This translates into CASSVTQGTVSPLHF.

The rearrangement links TRBV9 to TRBJ2-5, with 7 bases lining up with TRBD1. The assigned J gene may be wrong: the sequence end matches TRBJ2-7 better. This CDR3 has 16 residues. Germline CDR1 SGDLS, CDR2 YYNGEE. CDR3 sequence: CASSAGTGAPPLEQYF. DNA of the CDR3: TGTGCCAGCAGCGCGGGAACAGGGGCCCCCCCCCTCGAGCAGTACTTC.

V usage is TRBV20-1 and J usage is TRBJ2-6, with 9 nucleotides matching TRBD1. Germline trimming cut 6 bases from V and 0 bases from J; bases unmatched to any gene: 6. The CDR3 covers 16 residues. Germline V gene data show CDR1 as DFQATT and CDR2 as SNEGSKA (reference sequence). The CDR3, as DNA: TGCAGTGCGAGCGGACAGGGGCTCTCTGGGGCCAACGTCCTGACTTTC. Encoded protein: CSASGQGLSGANVLTF.

The chain couples TRBV27 to TRBJ2-1; D is perhaps TRBD1 (6 bases). With 6 bases removed from V and 4 bases from J, the gap between germline ends came to 13 bases. The V gene's germline CDR1 is MNHEY and CDR2 SMNVEV (reference sequence). This CDR3 has 14 residues. CDR3 nucleotide sequence: TGTGCCAGCAGGGGGACAAACCAGTACAATGAGCAGTTCTTC. Translated: CASRGTNQYNEQFF.

The chain uses TRBV5-1 and TRBJ1-1; 7 bases align to TRBD1. V lost 5 bases to trimming and J lost 5 bases; unmatched junction nucleotides: 6. The CDR3 covers 13 residues. Germline lookup yields CDR1 SGHRS and CDR2 YFSETQ. The CDR3 nucleotides read TGCGCCAGCAGACAGACAGGGAGGACTGAAGCTTTCTTT. It translates to CASRQTGRTEAFF.

A note on this clonotype: Mismatch with germline at one junction end may stem from a read error. This chain joins TRBV9 and TRBJ2-5; D is unclear. Germline CDR1 and CDR2: SGDLS and YYNGEE. CDR3 length equals 15 residues. The CDR3 is CTSSVAPMGQETQYF. The CDR3 DNA is TGTACCAGCAGCGTAGCTCCCATGGGCCAAGAGACCCAGTACTTC. Full variable domain (missing parts from reference TRBV9 and TRBJ2-5): DSGVTQTPKHLITATGQRVTLRCSPRSGDLSVYWYQQSLDQGLQFLIQYYNGEERAKGNILERFSAQQFPDLHSELNLSSLELGDSALYFCTSSVAPMGQETQYFGPGTRLLVL.